A single T cell receptor beta chain is shown here with its context. As yet, its antigen is unknown. The CDR3 extends over 14 amino acids. Germline V gene data show CDR1 as SEHNR and CDR2 as FQNEAQ (reference sequence). V lost 8 bases, J lost 7 bases, and 20 bases lay in between. The sample comes from a study of cytomegalovirus exposure and HLA in healthy donors. Study summary: Later analysis reported that the 120 or so validation repertoires shared the platform of the 600 to 750 first-cohort repertoires.

Method: immunoSEQ multiplex PCR; TCRdb's copy keeps in-frame clones and lacks some. The data contain 200,000 to 250,000 clones, over 80% of them singletons. Study-level results: Under in vitro conditions, a few CMV-associated chains were confirmed as specific for CMV antigens.

The sequence derives from a woman under 30 in good health and CMV-seronegative. V usage is TRBV7-9 and J usage is TRBJ1-2; D perhaps matches TRBD1 (6 bases). Sequenced input: PBMCs. In DNA, the CDR3 is TGTGCCAGCTTAAAATTTCAGGGGAGTAGTGGCTACACCTTC. Amino acid sequence: CASLKFQGSSGYTF.